The 26 T cell receptor beta chains presented below share a single source sample, sequenced in a study of blood T cell repertoires in COVID-19. Repertoires were generated with immunoSEQ multiplex PCR, while TCRdb's copy carries only in-frame clones and drops some. The table has tens of thousands of clones, less than 95% seen once. Sequenced: peripheral blood. The receptor source for this set is a man between 50 and 59 years old with COVID-19, enrolled during active disease.

This chain links TRBV19 with TRBJ1-1; possibly TRBD1 for D (6 bases). The CDR3 totals 13 residues. The ends were cut back, 5 bases at V and 4 bases at J, with 11 bases in the middle. Germline CDR1 reads LNHDA; CDR2 reads SQIVND (reference sequence). In DNA form, the CDR3 reads TGTGCCAGTAGTCCAGGGGCGACCACTGAAGCTTTCTTT. Its translation: CASSPGATTEAFF.

The chain employs TRBV24-1 and TRBJ2-1; TRBD2 matches at 9 bases. Germline CDR1 KGHDR, CDR2 SFDVKD. The CDR3 is 12 residues long. V lost 9 bases and J lost 6; bases outside the gene matches: 2. DNA of the CDR3: TGTGCCACCCGCGGGGGGGGCAATGAGCAGTTCTTC. Its translation is CATRGGGNEQFF.

The rearrangement links TRBV6-5 to TRBJ2-1; TRBD2 might be the D (6 bases). The V end lost 8 bases, the J end lost 7 bases, and 18 bases lay between the germline ends. Germline lookup yields CDR1 MNHEY and CDR2 SVGAGI. The CDR3 contains 14 residues. The CDR3 DNA reads TGTGCCAGCTGGAGCGGGCTCAACTTGAATGAGCAGTTCTTC. Residues: CASWSGLNLNEQFF.

This clone occurred once. The chain recombines TRBV3-1 (or the pseudogene TRBV3-2) with TRBJ2-7, with TRBD2 matching over 14 bases. Germline loops: CDR1 LGHDT, CDR2 YNNKEL (reference sequence). CDR3 length: 18 residues. Germline trimming cut 4 bases from V and 6 bases from J; bases unmatched to any gene: 14. CDR3 protein: CASSRSSPGTSGSSEQYF. The CDR3 DNA sequence: TGTGCCAGCAGCCGATCCTCACCCGGGACTAGCGGGAGCTCCGAGCAGTACTTC.

The chain employs TRBV5-5 and TRBJ2-7; D is unresolved. Trimming shortened V by 2 bases and J by 6 bases, and 6 bases separated the two germline ends. The CDR3 consists of 11 residues. Germline V lookup: CDR1 SGHKS, CDR2 YYEKEE (reference sequence). In nucleotides, the CDR3 is TGTGCCAGCAGCTTTCTACGCGAGCAGTACTTC. Protein: CASSFLREQYF. The full variable domain, rest sourced from reference TRBV5-5 and TRBJ2-7, is DAGVTQSPTHLIKTRGQQVTLRCSPISGHKSVSWYQQVLGQGPQFIFQYYEKEERGRGNFPDRFSARQFPNYSSELNVNALLLGDSALYLCASSFLREQYFGPGTRLTVT.

This chain links TRBV5-6 with TRBJ2-7, with TRBD2 matching over 11 bases. The V gene's germline CDR1 is SGHDT and CDR2 YYEEEE. The CDR3 is made up of 14 amino acids. The ends lost 5 bases at V and 2 bases at J; junction bases unmatched: 3. CDR3 sequence (DNA): TGTGCCAGCAGTGAGGGACTAGCGGCCTACGAGCAGTACTTC. Translation: CASSEGLAAYEQYF.

V is TRBV25-1 and J is TRBJ2-5, with D possibly TRBD2 on 7 matching bases. The CDR3 spans 15 residues. Germline assignment: CDR1 MGHDK and CDR2 SYGVNS. Trimming left V 6 bases short and J 5 bases short, with 19 bases between. CDR3 region: CASSQGGAGAETQYF. The CDR3 coding sequence is TGTGCCAGCAGCCAAGGAGGGGCGGGGGCTGAGACCCAGTACTTC.

The sample holds one count of this clone. This chain uses TRBV7-6 with TRBJ2-1; possible D gene TRBD1, 6 bases. V lost 5 bases and J lost 0, with 17 bases in between. The germline CDR1 and CDR2 sequences are SGHVS and FNYEAQ. There are 17 residues in the CDR3. The chain's CDR3 is CASSPEQGPYSYNEQFF. CDR3 nucleotide sequence: TGTGCCAGCAGCCCAGAACAGGGCCCCTACTCCTACAATGAGCAGTTCTTC.

V usage is TRBV7-3 and J usage is TRBJ2-3, with D unresolved. Trimming removed 2 bases from V and 4 bases from J, with 10 bases in between. Germline V CDR1 and CDR2: SGHTA, FQGTGA. The CDR3 sequence is 14 residues long. The CDR3 spells CASSLGLKPDTQYF. The DNA for the CDR3 is TGTGCCAGCAGCTTAGGCTTGAAACCAGATACGCAGTATTTT.

The chain couples TRBV5-6 to TRBJ1-2; perhaps TRBD1 as D (6 bases). Trimming left V 2 bases short and J 8 bases short, with 16 bases between. Germline V CDR1 and CDR2: SGHDT, YYEEEE. This CDR3 has 14 residues. The CDR3 reads CASSFLDSRQGYTF. The CDR3 nucleotides are TGTGCCAGCAGCTTTCTGGACAGTCGGCAAGGCTACACCTTC. The whole variable domain, filled in from reference TRBV5-6 and TRBJ1-2, reads DAGVTQSPTHLIKTRGQQVTLRCSPKSGHDTVSWYQQALGQGPQFIFQYYEEEERQRGNFPDRFSGHQFPNYSSELNVNALLLGDSALYLCASSFLDSRQGYTFGSGTRLTVV.

The J gene is TRBJ1-2, the V gene TRBV27; 7 positions match TRBD1. Per the germline V gene, CDR1 is MNHEY and CDR2 is SMNVEV (reference sequence). Trimming at V came to 5 bases and at J to 4 bases, leaving 10 bases not matched to a gene. CDR3 length: 15 amino acids. This chain's CDR3 is CASSPMDRPGYGYTF. The CDR3 DNA reads as TGTGCCAGCAGTCCCATGGACAGGCCGGGCTATGGCTACACCTTC.

V usage is TRBV5-1 and J usage is TRBJ2-1; a weak D match, TRBD2 (5 bases). The CDR3 is made up of 14 amino acids. The ends were cut back, 2 bases at V and 8 bases at J, with 14 bases in the middle. The germline gives CDR1 SGHRS, CDR2 YFSETQ. The CDR3 is CASSFSVSGDEQFF. The CDR3 DNA reads TGCGCCAGCAGCTTTAGCGTATCCGGCGATGAGCAGTTCTTC. The full variable domain, its missing parts supplied by reference TRBV5-1 and TRBJ2-1, is KAGVTQTPRYLIKTRGQQVTLSCSPISGHRSVSWYQQTPGQGLQFLFEYFSETQRNKGNFPGRFSGRQFSNSRSEMNVSTLELGDSALYLCASSFSVSGDEQFFGPGTRLTVL.

V is TRBV29-1 and J is TRBJ1-6, with TRBD1 as a possible D gene (5 bases). V gave up 7 bases and J gave up 7 bases, with 14 bases separating them. CDR3 length: 13 residues. Germline CDR1 and CDR2: SQVTM and ANQGSEA. CDR3 nucleotide sequence: TGCAGCGCCCGGGCCGGGGGAAATTCACCCCTCCACTTT. It codes for CSARAGGNSPLHF.

V usage is TRBV7-8 and J usage is TRBJ1-4; D may be TRBD1 (6 bases). Trimming took off 1 base at V and 5 bases at J, with 11 bases between the two ends. The CDR3 spans 15 residues. Per the germline V gene, CDR1 is SGHVS and CDR2 is FQNEAQ. CDR3 loop: CASSLETGENEKLFF. CDR3 DNA sequence: TGTGCCAGCAGCTTAGAGACAGGTGAAAATGAAAAACTGTTTTTT.

This chain links TRBV12-5 with TRBJ1-5; tentatively, D is TRBD1 (5 bases). Per germline, CDR1 LGHNT and CDR2 FRNRAP. The CDR3 has 16 amino acids. The germline V and J ends were trimmed by 1 base and 3 bases, with 13 bases remaining between them. The CDR3 loop is CASGLDLRGNNQPQHF. In DNA, the CDR3 is TGTGCTAGTGGTTTGGACCTCCGGGGGAACAATCAGCCCCAGCATTTT. The entire variable domain, with the rest obtained from reference TRBV12-5 and TRBJ1-5, is as follows: DARVTQTPRHKVTEMGQEVTMRCQPILGHNTVFWYRQTMMQGLELLAYFRNRAPLDDSGMPKDRFSAEMPDATLATLKIQPSEPRDSAVYFCASGLDLRGNNQPQHFGDGTRLSIL.

This rearrangement joins TRBV6-2 or TRBV6-3 to TRBJ2-7, with D unclear. The V end lost 6 bases, the J end lost 4 bases, and 13 bases lay between the germline ends. Germline CDR1 MNHEY, CDR2 SVGEGT. The CDR3 totals 13 residues. The CDR3 spells CASSLGPLYEQYF. In nucleotides, the CDR3 is TGTGCCAGCAGCCTCGGCCCACTATACGAGCAGTACTTC.

V usage is TRBV19 and J usage is TRBJ1-3; D is uncertain. Trimming took 9 bases from V and 0 from J, leaving 12 bases between them. The CDR3 extends over 14 amino acids. Looked up from germline, CDR1 is LNHDA and CDR2 is SQIVND (reference sequence). CDR3 sequence reads: CASLNPVSGNTIYF. The CDR3 DNA reads TGTGCCAGCCTTAATCCGGTCTCTGGAAACACCATATATTTT.

The chain couples TRBV5-4 to TRBJ1-6; 8 nucleotides line up with TRBD1. Germline assignment: CDR1 SGHNT and CDR2 YYREEE (reference sequence). V lost 3 bases, J lost 9 bases, and 8 bases stayed unmatched. The CDR3 is made up of 15 amino acids. The CDR3 region is CASSYPTGEGSPLHF. The CDR3 coding sequence is TGTGCCAGCAGCTACCCGACAGGGGAGGGTTCACCCCTCCACTTT.

V and J are TRBV19 and TRBJ2-1; 11 nucleotides agree with TRBD2. Germline lookup yields CDR1 LNHDA and CDR2 SQIVND (reference sequence). The V segment lost 3 bases and the J segment 15 bases; nucleotides outside the gene matches: 16. The CDR3 length is 16 residues. The chain's CDR3 is CASSMDPGLAVGRAFF. Here the CDR3 DNA reads TGTGCCAGTAGTATGGATCCGGGACTAGCGGTCGGAAGAGCGTTCTTC.

This chain links TRBV30 with TRBJ2-7; D might be TRBD1 (6 bases). V was cut by 4 bases and J by 6 bases, with 19 bases left in between. CDR1 is GTSNPN, CDR2 SVGIG, per germline (reference sequence). The CDR3 consists of 14 residues. CDR3 DNA: TGTGCCTGGACCCAGGGGAGTTCTTGGGGCGAGCAGTACTTC. Its translation: CAWTQGSSWGEQYF.

The V gene is TRBV10-3, the J gene TRBJ2-7; TRBD1 aligns across 7 bases. The junction had 16 bases not matched to a gene; V was cut back by 10 bases and J by 7 bases. In germline, CDR1 is ENHRY, CDR2 SYGVKD. This CDR3 is built from 14 residues. CDR3 protein: CATLLAQGEREQYF. Here the CDR3 DNA reads TGTGCCACCCTCCTAGCCCAGGGGGAGAGGGAGCAGTACTTC.

The gene calls are TRBV4-3 and TRBJ2-4, with 12 bases identical to TRBD2. CDR1 LGHNA and CDR2 YSLEER come from the germline V gene. The length of the CDR3 is 17 residues. V lost 0 bases to trimming and J lost 8 bases; unmatched junction nucleotides: 8. The CDR3 DNA is TGCGCCAGCAGCCAAGAATTCCTAGCGGGAGGGCACGACATTCAGTACTTC. This codes for CASSQEFLAGGHDIQYF.

V usage is TRBV7-9 and J usage is TRBJ1-3; 8 positions match TRBD1. From germline, CDR1 is SEHNR and CDR2 FQNEAQ (reference sequence). After removal of 5 bases from V and 3 bases from J, the junction contained 12 bases not matched to a gene. The CDR3 contains 17 residues. Here the CDR3 reads CASSPRTGPTRGNTIYF. Written as DNA, the CDR3 is TGTGCCAGCAGCCCCCGGACAGGGCCTACCCGTGGAAACACCATATATTTT. The complete variable domain, with remaining parts taken from reference TRBV7-9 and TRBJ1-3, reads DTGVSQNPRHKITKRGQNVTFRCDPISEHNRLYWYRQTLGQGPEFLTYFQNEAQLEKSRLLSDRFSAERPKGSFSTLEIQRTEQGDSAMYLCASSPRTGPTRGNTIYFGEGSWLTVV.

The chain couples TRBV2 to TRBJ2-1; TRBD2 matches 10 bases. The CDR3 length is 19 residues. V trimming: 2 bases; J trimming: 7 bases; junction bases outside the gene matches: 17. CDR1 is SNHLY, CDR2 FYNNEI, per germline. CDR3 nucleotides: TGTGCCAGCAGTGAAATTGCTAGCGGGAGTCAGAGCATGTATAATGAGCAGTTCTTC. It yields the protein CASSEIASGSQSMYNEQFF.

The gene calls are TRBV11-3 and TRBJ2-2; 8 positions match TRBD1. This CDR3 comprises 15 residues. Germline assignment: CDR1 SGHNT and CDR2 YENEEA. Trimming at V came to 5 bases and at J to 3 bases, leaving 5 bases not matched to a gene. CDR3 in DNA: TGTGCCAGCAGCCCGGGACAGGACCACACCGGGGAGCTGTTTTTT. Amino acid sequence: CASSPGQDHTGELFF.

This chain uses TRBV7-9 with TRBJ2-5; 9 bases are a match to TRBD2. Trimming cost V 1 base and J 5 bases; bases outside gene matches: 11. Germline V gene sequence: CDR1 SEHNR, CDR2 FQNEAQ (reference sequence). The CDR3 totals 17 residues. CDR3 region: CASSLEALAGWGETQYF. The CDR3 DNA sequence: TGTGCCAGCAGCTTAGAGGCCCTAGCGGGATGGGGGGAGACCCAGTACTTC.